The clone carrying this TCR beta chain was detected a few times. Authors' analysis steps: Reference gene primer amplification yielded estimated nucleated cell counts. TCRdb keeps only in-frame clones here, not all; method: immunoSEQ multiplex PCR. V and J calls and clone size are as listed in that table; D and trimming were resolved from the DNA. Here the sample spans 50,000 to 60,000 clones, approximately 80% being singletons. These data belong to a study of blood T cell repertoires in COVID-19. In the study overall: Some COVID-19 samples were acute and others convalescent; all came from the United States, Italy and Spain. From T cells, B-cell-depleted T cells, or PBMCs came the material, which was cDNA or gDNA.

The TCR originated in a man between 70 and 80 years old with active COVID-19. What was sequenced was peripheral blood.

The CDR3 nucleotides read TGTGCCAGCCTTGACAGGGGTCTCGCTAACTATGGCTACACCTTC. Translating it yields CASLDRGLANYGYTF. This chain uses TRBV18 with TRBJ1-2; 8 bases match TRBD1. Looked up from germline, CDR1 is KGHSH and CDR2 is LQKENI. The V and J ends lost 8 bases and 0 bases, in that order; junction bases with no gene match: 8. CDR3 size: 15 residues.